This is a list of T cell receptor beta chains from one sample in a study of glioma-infiltrating T cells after dendritic cell vaccination. Clones were sequenced by immunoSEQ multiplex PCR, and TCRdb holds only the in-frame ones, with some missing. The table records about 50,000 clones, 75% to 90% of them present only once. The input for sequencing was blood, taken after dendritic cell vaccination. The receptors were gathered from a human donor with glioblastoma. The CDR3 runs from the conserved cysteine through the conserved F or W. Each record gives: V gene, clone size, J gene, D gene, CDR3 DNA, CDR3 protein. The D gene is left open where the match is weak. Rows may omit the clone size; those that give it use once, few, many or a size class.

TRBV6-6	.	TRBJ1-6	.	TGTGCCAGCAGACCAGGGATCTCCTATAATTCACCCCTCCACTTT	CASRPGISYNSPLHF
TRBV27	.	TRBJ1-1	TRBD1	TGTGCCAGCGGGGACAGCGTTGAAGCTTTCTTT	CASGDSVEAFF
TRBV19	.	TRBJ1-1	.	TGTGCCAGTAGCCAAAGGGGGGGCAGGGGAACTGAAGCTTTCTTT	CASSQRGGRGTEAFF
TRBV7-7	.	TRBJ2-5	TRBD1	TGTGCTAGCAGCCCCGGACAGGGGGCAATCGTGACCCAGTACTTC	CASSPGQGAIVTQYF
TRBV5-1	once	TRBJ2-1	TRBD1	TGCGCCAGCAGCTTAGCACAGGGGGCAGAAAATGAGCAGTTCTTC	CASSLAQGAENEQFF
TRBV19	.	TRBJ1-2	.	TGTGCCAGTAGTACATCCGGACAGTACTATGGCTACACCTTC	CASSTSGQYYGYTF
TRBV19	.	TRBJ2-7	.	TGTGCCAGTAGTATACGGGAAGGGTCCTACGAGCAGTACTTC	CASSIREGSYEQYF
TRBV5-5	.	TRBJ2-7	.	TGTGCCAGCAGCCTGGGGGGGCACGGCGAGCAGTACTTC	CASSLGGHGEQYF
TRBV28	.	TRBJ2-5	.	TGTGCCAGCAGTTTAGCGATGTTCGAGACCCAGTACTTC	CASSLAMFETQYF
TRBV11-2	.	TRBJ1-2	.	TGTGCCAGCAGCTTTTCAGGGATCGAGGGCTACACCTTC	CASSFSGIEGYTF
TRBV6-1	.	TRBJ2-3	TRBD1	TGTGCCAGCAGTGGACAGGGGACGGGAACAGATACGCAGTATTTT	CASSGQGTGTDTQYF
TRBV6-5	.	TRBJ2-7	TRBD1	TGTGCCAGCAGTTACCGGGGACAGGGGTTCGGCGAGCAGTACTTC	CASSYRGQGFGEQYF
TRBV7-9	.	TRBJ2-3	.	TGTGCCAGCAGCCCGCCTCCCAGGGGCTATACGCAGTATTTT	CASSPPPRGYTQYF
TRBV4-3	.	TRBJ1-2	.	TGCGCCAGCAGCCAAGTAGTCTCAGGGCATGGCTACACCTTC	CASSQVVSGHGYTF
TRBV7-3	.	TRBJ1-1	.	TGTGCCAGCAGCTTAGCGGGGCACACTGAAGCTTTCTTT	CASSLAGHTEAFF
TRBV10-3	.	TRBJ2-1	TRBD2	TGTGCCATCAGCCTAACTAGCGGGAGTACAAATGAGCAGTTCTTC	CAISLTSGSTNEQFF
TRBV4-2	.	TRBJ2-7	TRBD2	TGTGCCAGCAGCCAAGATCGTGGGCGGGAGGGAGGATACGAGCAGTACTTC	CASSQDRGREGGYEQYF
TRBV9	few	TRBJ1-5	.	TGTGCCAGCAGCGCCGACGCAGGGAATCAGCCCCAGCATTTT	CASSADAGNQPQHF
TRBV6-6	.	TRBJ2-5	.	TGTGCCTACGGGGGAGGCCCAGAGACCCAGTACTTC	CAYGGGPETQYF
TRBV5-6	.	TRBJ2-7	TRBD1	TGTGCCAGCAGCTTCACGGGCACAGGGGGCCACGAGCAGTACTTC	CASSFTGTGGHEQYF
TRBV14	.	TRBJ2-1	.	TGTGCCAGCAGCCAAGATGTGGGCAGAGAGCAGTTCTTC	CASSQDVGREQFF
TRBV28	.	TRBJ2-7	.	TGTGCCAGCAGCCAAGGGGGTAGCTCCTACGAGCAGTACTTC	CASSQGGSSYEQYF
TRBV7-2	.	TRBJ1-4	TRBD1	TGTGCCAGCAGCTTAGGGTCAGGGGGCGGGACTAATGAAAAACTGTTTTTT	CASSLGSGGGTNEKLFF
TRBV7-6	.	TRBJ2-4	.	TGTGCCAGCAGCTCCCGCAGTAGAGGCGACATTCAGTACTTC	CASSSRSRGDIQYF
TRBV6-6	.	TRBJ2-7	TRBD2	TGTGCCAGCAGTTACTCACCCGGGACTAGTTCTGAGCAGTACTTC	CASSYSPGTSSEQYF
TRBV30	.	TRBJ1-5	.	TGTGCCTGGAGTCACCAAACAGATAATCAGCCCCAGCATTTT	CAWSHQTDNQPQHF
TRBV6-6	.	TRBJ2-1	.	TGTGCCAGCAGTCCACAGGGTGGCGAGCAGTTCTTC	CASSPQGGEQFF
TRBV7-2	.	TRBJ2-3	TRBD2	TGTGCCAGCAGCAGACTAGCGGGAATATTGGGCCAAGATACGCAGTATTTT	CASSRLAGILGQDTQYF
TRBV18	.	TRBJ2-5	TRBD1	TGTGCCAGCTCACCGTGGACAGGGGAGACCCAGTACTTC	CASSPWTGETQYF
TRBV6-6	.	TRBJ2-3	TRBD1	TGTGCCAGCAGTTACCCGGGACAGGTGACAGATACGCAGTATTTT	CASSYPGQVTDTQYF
TRBV28	.	TRBJ2-7	TRBD1	TGTGCCAGCAGAACAGGGGGGTGGGAGCAGTACTTC	CASRTGGWEQYF
TRBV4-3	once	TRBJ2-7	.	TGCGCCAGCAGCCAAGAGGCAGCGATCTACGAGCAGTACTTC	CASSQEAAIYEQYF
TRBV7-2	.	TRBJ1-4	TRBD1	TGTGCCAGCAGCTTTTCCCAGGGGGATCTAAAACTGTTTTTT	CASSFSQGDLKLFF
TRBV14	.	TRBJ1-3	.	TGTGCCAGCAGCCAAAGTCGGGAAGCGGCTTATGGAAACACCATATATTTT	CASSQSREAAYGNTIYF
TRBV5-6	.	TRBJ2-7	TRBD2	TGTGCCAGCAGCTTCCGACTAGCGGTTACCTACGAGCAGTACTTC	CASSFRLAVTYEQYF
TRBV2	few	TRBJ2-7	.	TGTGCCAGCAGTGAACAGGACATGCGTATGGAGCAGTACTTC	CASSEQDMRMEQYF
TRBV5-1	once	TRBJ1-1	TRBD1	TGCGCCAGCAGTGTTAACAGGGGAATGAACACTGAAGCTTTCTTT	CASSVNRGMNTEAFF
TRBV5-1	.	TRBJ2-1	.	TGCGCCAGCAGCAACAGGGTCCCTGAGCAGTTCTTC	CASSNRVPEQFF
TRBV28	.	TRBJ2-1	TRBD1	TGTGCCAGCAGTTTCCGGCGGGGACAGGGTATGGACAATGAGCAGTTCTTC	CASSFRRGQGMDNEQFF
TRBV5-1	once	TRBJ1-5	TRBD1	TGCGCCAGCAGCTTGACAGGGGGTTATCAGCCCCAGCATTTT	CASSLTGGYQPQHF
TRBV4-1	.	TRBJ2-7	TRBD2	TGCGCCAGCAGCCCATACGGACTAGCGGACTACGAGCAGTACTTC	CASSPYGLADYEQYF
TRBV5-4	.	TRBJ1-4	.	TGTGCCAGCAGCTCTCGGCAGGGAGAAAAACTGTTTTTT	CASSSRQGEKLFF
TRBV30	.	TRBJ1-4	TRBD1	TGTGCCTGGGCTTCCGGGACAGTTGCAACTAATGAAAAACTGTTTTTT	CAWASGTVATNEKLFF
TRBV7-9	once	TRBJ2-7	.	TGTGCCAGCAGCGACCCCCCAGGGATCGAGCAGTACTTC	CASSDPPGIEQYF
TRBV10-3	.	TRBJ2-1	.	TGTGCCATCAGTGAGTCTGGGAGTCCGATATCCTACAATGAGCAGTTCTTC	CAISESGSPISYNEQFF
TRBV4-1	.	TRBJ2-1	TRBD2	TGCGCCAGCAGCCACCCTAGCGGGAGACCCCCCAGCTCCTACAATGAGCAGTTCTTC	CASSHPSGRPPSSYNEQFF
TRBV11-1	.	TRBJ2-3	.	TGTGCCAGCAGCTTAGCCCGAGCCGCAGATACGCAGTATTTT	CASSLARAADTQYF
TRBV27	.	TRBJ2-7	TRBD2	TGTGCCAGCAGAGGGACTAGCGGGGTATGGACCTACGAGCAGTACTTC	CASRGTSGVWTYEQYF